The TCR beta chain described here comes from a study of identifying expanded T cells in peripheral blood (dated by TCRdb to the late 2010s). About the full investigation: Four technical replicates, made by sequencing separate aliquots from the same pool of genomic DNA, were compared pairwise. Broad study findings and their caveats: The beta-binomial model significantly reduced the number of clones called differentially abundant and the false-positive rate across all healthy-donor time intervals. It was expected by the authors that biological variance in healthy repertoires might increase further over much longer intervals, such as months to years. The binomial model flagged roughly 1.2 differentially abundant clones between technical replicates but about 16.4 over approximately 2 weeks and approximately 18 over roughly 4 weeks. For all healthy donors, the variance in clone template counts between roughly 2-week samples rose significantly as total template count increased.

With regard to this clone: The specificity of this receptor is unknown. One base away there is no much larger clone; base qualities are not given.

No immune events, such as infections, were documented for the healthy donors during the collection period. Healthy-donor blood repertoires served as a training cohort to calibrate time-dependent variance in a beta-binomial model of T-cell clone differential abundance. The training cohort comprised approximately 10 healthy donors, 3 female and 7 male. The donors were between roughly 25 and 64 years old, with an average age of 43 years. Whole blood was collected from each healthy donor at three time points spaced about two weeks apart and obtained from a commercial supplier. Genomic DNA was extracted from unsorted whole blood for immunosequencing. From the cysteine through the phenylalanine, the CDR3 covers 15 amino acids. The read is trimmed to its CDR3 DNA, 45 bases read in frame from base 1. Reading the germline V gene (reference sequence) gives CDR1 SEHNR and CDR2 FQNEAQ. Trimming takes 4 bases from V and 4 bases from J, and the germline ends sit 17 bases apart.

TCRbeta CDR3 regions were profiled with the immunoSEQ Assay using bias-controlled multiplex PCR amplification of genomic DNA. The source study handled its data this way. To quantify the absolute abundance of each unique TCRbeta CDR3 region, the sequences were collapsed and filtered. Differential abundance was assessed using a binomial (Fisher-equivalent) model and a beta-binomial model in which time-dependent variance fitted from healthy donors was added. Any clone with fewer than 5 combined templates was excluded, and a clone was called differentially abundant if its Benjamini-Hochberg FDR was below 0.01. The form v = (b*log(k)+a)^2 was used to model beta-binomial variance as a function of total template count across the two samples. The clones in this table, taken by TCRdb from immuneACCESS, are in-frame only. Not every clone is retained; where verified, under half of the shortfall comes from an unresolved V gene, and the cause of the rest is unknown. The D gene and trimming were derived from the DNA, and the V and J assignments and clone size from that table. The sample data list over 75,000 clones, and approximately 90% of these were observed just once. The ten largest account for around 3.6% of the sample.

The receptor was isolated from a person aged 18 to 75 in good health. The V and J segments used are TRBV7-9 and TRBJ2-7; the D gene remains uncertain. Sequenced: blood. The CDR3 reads CASSSEGLAKYEQYF. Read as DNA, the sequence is TGTGCCAGCAGCTCCGAAGGATTGGCCAAGTACGAGCAGTACTTC.